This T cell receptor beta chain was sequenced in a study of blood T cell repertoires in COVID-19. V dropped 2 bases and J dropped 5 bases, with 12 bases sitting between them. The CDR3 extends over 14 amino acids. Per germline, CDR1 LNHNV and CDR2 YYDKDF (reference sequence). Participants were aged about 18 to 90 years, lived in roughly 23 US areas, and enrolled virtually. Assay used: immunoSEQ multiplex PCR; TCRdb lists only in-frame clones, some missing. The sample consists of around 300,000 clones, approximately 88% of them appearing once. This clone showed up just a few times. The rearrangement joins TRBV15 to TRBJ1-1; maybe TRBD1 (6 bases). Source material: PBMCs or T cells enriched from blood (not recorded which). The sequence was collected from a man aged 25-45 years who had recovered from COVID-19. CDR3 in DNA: TGTGCCACCAGCAGACATCAAACAGGGACTGAAGCTTTCTTT. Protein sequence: CATSRHQTGTEAFF.